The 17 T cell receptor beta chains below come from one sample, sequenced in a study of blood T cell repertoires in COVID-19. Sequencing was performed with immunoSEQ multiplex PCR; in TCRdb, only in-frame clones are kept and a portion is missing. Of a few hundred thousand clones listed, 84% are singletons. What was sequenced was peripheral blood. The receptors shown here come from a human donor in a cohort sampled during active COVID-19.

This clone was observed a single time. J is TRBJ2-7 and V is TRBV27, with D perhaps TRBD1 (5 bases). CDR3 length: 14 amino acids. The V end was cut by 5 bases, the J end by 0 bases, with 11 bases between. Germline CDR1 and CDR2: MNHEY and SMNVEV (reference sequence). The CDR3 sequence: CASSNFRDSYEQYF. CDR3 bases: TGTGCCAGCAGTAACTTCAGGGACTCCTACGAGCAGTACTTC.

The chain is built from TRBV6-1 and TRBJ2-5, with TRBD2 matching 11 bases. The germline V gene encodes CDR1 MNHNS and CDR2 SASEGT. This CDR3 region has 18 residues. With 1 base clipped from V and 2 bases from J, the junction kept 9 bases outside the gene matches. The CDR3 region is CASSEVIAGGPGQETQYF. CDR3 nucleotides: TGTGCCAGCAGTGAAGTCATAGCGGGAGGGCCGGGGCAAGAGACCCAGTACTTC.

This chain's CDR3 is CASSRDGDTEAFF. As DNA, the CDR3 is TGTGCCAGCAGTCGCGACGGAGACACTGAAGCTTTCTTT. The genes are TRBV6-6 and TRBJ1-1; no reliable D call. Germline V gene lookup returns CDR1 MNHNY and CDR2 SVGAGI (reference sequence). V lost 5 bases to trimming and J lost 3 bases, with 10 bases between them. The CDR3 spans 13 residues.

The CDR3 DNA is TGTGCCAGCAGCCAACCGGGAGCTGGTAACTATGGCTACACCTTC. This sequence encodes CASSQPGAGNYGYTF. The chain employs TRBV4-2 and TRBJ1-2; D gene ambiguous. The CDR3 is 15 amino acids. V gave up 2 bases and J gave up 1 base, with 11 bases separating them. From germline, CDR1 is LGHNA and CDR2 YNFKEQ.

The CDR3 sequence is CASSQGLAGGDTQYF. The CDR3 DNA reads TGCGCCAGCAGCCAAGGACTAGCGGGGGGCGATACGCAGTATTTT. The V gene is TRBV4-1, the J gene TRBJ2-3, with TRBD2 matching over 13 bases. This CDR3 comprises 15 residues. The germline gives CDR1 MGHRA, CDR2 YSYEKL. Germline trimming cut 1 base from V and 6 bases from J; bases unmatched to any gene: 1.

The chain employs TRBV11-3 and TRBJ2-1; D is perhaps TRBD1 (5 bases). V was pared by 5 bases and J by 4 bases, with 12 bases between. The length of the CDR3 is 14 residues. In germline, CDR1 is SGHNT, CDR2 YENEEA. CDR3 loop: CASSPRQNYNEQFF. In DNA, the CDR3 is TGTGCCAGCAGCCCCCGACAGAATTACAATGAGCAGTTCTTC. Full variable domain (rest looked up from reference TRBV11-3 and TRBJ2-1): EAGVVQSPRYKIIEKKQPVAFWCNPISGHNTLYWYLQNLGQGPELLIRYENEEAVDDSQLPKDRFSAERLKGVDSTLKIQPAELGDSAVYLCASSPRQNYNEQFFGPGTRLTVL.

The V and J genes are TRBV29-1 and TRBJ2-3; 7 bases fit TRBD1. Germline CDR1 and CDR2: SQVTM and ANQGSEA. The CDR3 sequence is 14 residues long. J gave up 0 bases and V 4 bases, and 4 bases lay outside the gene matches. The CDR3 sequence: CSVGTGHSTDTQYF. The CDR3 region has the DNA TGCAGCGTTGGGACAGGCCATAGCACAGATACGCAGTATTTT.

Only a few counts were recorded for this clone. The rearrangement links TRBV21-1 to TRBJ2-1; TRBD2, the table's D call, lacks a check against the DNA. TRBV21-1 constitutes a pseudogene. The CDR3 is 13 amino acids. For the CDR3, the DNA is TGTGCCAGGTCCTGGGGGAGGGCGGATGAGCAGTTCTTC. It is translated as CARSWGRADEQFF.

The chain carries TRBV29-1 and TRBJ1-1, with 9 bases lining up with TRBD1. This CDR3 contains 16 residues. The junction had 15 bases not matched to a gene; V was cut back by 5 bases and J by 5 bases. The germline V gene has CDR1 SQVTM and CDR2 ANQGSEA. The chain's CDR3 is CSVPYRGRSSYTEAFF. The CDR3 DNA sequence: TGCAGCGTTCCTTACAGGGGGCGATCGAGTTATACTGAAGCTTTCTTT.

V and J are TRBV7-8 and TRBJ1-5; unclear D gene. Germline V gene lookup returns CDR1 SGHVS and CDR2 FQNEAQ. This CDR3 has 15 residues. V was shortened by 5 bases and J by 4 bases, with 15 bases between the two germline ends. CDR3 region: CASSPPGYSNQPQHF. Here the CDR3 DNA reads TGTGCCAGCAGCCCCCCGGGTTATTCAAATCAGCCCCAGCATTTT.

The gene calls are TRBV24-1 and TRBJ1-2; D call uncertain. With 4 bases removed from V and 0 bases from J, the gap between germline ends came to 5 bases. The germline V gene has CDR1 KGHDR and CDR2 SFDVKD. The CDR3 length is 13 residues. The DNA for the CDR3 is TGTGCCACCAGTGAGCAGACTAACTATGGCTACACCTTC. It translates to CATSEQTNYGYTF.

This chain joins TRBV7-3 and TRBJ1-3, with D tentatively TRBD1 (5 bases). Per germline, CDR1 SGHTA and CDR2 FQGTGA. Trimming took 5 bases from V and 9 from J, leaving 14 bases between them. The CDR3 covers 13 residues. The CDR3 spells CASSPSGGTTIYF. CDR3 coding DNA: TGTGCCAGCAGCCCGAGCGGGGGGACCACCATATATTTT. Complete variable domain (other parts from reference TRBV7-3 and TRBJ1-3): GAGVSQTPSNKVTEKGKYVELRCDPISGHTALYWYRQSLGQGPEFLIYFQGTGAADDSGLPNDRFFAVRPEGSVSTLKIQRTERGDSAVYLCASSPSGGTTIYFGEGSWLTVV.

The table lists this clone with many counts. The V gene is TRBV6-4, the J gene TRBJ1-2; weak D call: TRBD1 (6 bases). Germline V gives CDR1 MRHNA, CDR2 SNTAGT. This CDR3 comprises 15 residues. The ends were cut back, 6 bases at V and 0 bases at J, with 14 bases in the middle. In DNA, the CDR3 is TGTGCCAGCAGCCTACATGGACAGTCTAACTATGGCTACACCTTC. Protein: CASSLHGQSNYGYTF.

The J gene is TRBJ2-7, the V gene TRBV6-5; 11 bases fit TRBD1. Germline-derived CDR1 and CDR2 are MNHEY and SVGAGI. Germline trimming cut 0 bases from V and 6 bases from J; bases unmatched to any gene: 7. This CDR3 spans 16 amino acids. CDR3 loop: CASSYSRTGGLVEQYF. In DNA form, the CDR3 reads TGTGCCAGCAGTTACTCCCGGACAGGGGGCTTGGTCGAGCAGTACTTC.

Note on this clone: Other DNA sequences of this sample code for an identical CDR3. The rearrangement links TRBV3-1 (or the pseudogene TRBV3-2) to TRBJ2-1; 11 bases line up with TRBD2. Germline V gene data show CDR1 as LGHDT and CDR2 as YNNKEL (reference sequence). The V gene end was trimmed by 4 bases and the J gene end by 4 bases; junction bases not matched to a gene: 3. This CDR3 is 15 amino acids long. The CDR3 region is CASSPGTSGYNEQFF. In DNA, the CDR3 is TGTGCCAGCAGCCCCGGGACTAGCGGATACAATGAGCAGTTCTTC.

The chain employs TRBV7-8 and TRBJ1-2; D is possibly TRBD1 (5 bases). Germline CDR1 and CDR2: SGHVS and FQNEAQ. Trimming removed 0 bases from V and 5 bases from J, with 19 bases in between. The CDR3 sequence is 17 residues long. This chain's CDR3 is CASSLAGGGANLYGYTF. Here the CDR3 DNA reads TGTGCCAGCAGCTTAGCGGGCGGCGGGGCCAATCTGTATGGCTACACCTTC.

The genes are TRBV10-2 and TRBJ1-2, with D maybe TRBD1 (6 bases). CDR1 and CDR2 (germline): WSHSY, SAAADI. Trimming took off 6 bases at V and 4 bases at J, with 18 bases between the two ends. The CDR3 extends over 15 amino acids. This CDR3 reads CASSTHQQGGYGYTF. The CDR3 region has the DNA TGCGCCAGCAGCACCCATCAACAGGGTGGCTATGGCTACACCTTC.